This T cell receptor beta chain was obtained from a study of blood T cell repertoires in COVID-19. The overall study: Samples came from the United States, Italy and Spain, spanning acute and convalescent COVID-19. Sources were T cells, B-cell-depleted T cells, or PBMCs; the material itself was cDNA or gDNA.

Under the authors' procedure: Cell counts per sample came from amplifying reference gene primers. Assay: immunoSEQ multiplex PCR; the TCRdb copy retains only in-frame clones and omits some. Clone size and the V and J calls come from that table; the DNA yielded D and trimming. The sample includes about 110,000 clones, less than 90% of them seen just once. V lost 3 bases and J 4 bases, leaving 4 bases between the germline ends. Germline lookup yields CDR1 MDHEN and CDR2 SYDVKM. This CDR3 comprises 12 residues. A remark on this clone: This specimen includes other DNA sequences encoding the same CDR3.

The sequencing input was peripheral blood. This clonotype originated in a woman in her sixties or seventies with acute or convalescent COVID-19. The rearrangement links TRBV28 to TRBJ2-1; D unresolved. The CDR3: CASSLAYNEQFF. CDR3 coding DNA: TGTGCCAGCAGTTTGGCTTACAATGAGCAGTTCTTC.